A selection of T cell receptor beta chains follows, all from one sample in a study of T-cell reconstitution after alpha-beta-depleted transplantation in children. TCRdb used MiXCR to reprocess the PCR reads, holding one entry per CDR3 protein. The table has 250,000 or so distinct CDR3 sequences, around 25% seen once. The sequences come from PBMCs, mostly from graft donor cells, collected 360 days after TCRalphabeta/CD19-depleted stem cell transplant. Receptor source: a female patient aged 2 to 10 who had a stem cell transplant for congenital amegakaryocytic thrombocytopenia, so the T cells may come from the graft donor. CDR3s include the opening cysteine and the closing phenylalanine or tryptophan. A D gene is named only where the DNA matches it firmly. Size tells how often a clone was seen (once, few, many) or the class of an expanded clone, and some rows leave it out.

>TRBV6-2/TRBV6-3|TRBJ1-1|-|-|16
CASSYNPGGVSTEAFF
TGTGCCAGCAGTTATAATCCCGGCGGGGTTAGCACTGAAGCTTTCTTT
>TRBV6-2/TRBV6-3|TRBJ2-7|TRBD2|-|16
CASSTPTSGRAYEQYF
TGTGCCAGCAGTACACCTACTAGCGGGAGGGCATACGAGCAGTACTTC
>TRBV10-2|TRBJ2-3|-|-|14
CASSAGRSTDTQYF
TGCGCCAGCAGTGCCGGGAGAAGCACAGATACGCAGTATTTT
>TRBV29-1|TRBJ2-1|TRBD2|few|15
CSVVLLAGGLNEQFF
TGCAGCGTTGTCCTCTTAGCGGGGGGCCTCAATGAGCAGTTCTTC
>TRBV20-1|TRBJ2-5|-|few|11
CSAVPQETQYF
TGCAGTGCTGTACCACAAGAGACCCAGTACTTC
>TRBV28|TRBJ1-6|-|-|16
CASTSGGVAYNSPLHF
TGTGCCAGCACCAGCGGAGGGGTCGCCTATAATTCACCCCTCCACTTT
>TRBV29-1|TRBJ2-1|-|-|14
CSVEIGDPYNEQFF
TGCAGCGTTGAGATAGGGGACCCGTACAATGAGCAGTTCTTC
>TRBV6-2/TRBV6-3|TRBJ2-7|-|-|13
CASRSTQQGEQYF
TGTGCCAGCAGGTCCACACAACAGGGCGAGCAGTACTTC
>TRBV5-1|TRBJ2-1|-|-|17
CASSAVGVRSSYNEQFF
TGCGCCAGCAGCGCGGTGGGGGTAAGGAGCTCCTACAATGAGCAGTTCTTC
>TRBV9|TRBJ1-2|-|-|14
CASSVLHRSGGYTF
TGTGCCAGCAGCGTACTACACAGATCTGGCGGCTACACCTTC
>TRBV5-4|TRBJ2-1|-|-|15
CASRSGTGGEGEQFF
TGTGCCAGCAGATCGGGGACCGGGGGTGAGGGTGAGCAGTTCTTC
>TRBV5-5|TRBJ2-5|-|few|15
CASSLGASDQETQYF
TGTGCCAGCAGCTTAGGGGCTAGCGACCAAGAGACCCAGTACTTC
>TRBV3-1|TRBJ2-3|TRBD1|once|16
CASSQNPGQIPDTQYF
TGTGCCAGCAGCCAGAATCCGGGACAGATCCCAGATACGCAGTATTTT
>TRBV7-3|TRBJ1-4|-|-|15
CASSVTGGPNEKLFF
TGTGCCAGCAGCGTAACAGGCGGCCCTAATGAAAAACTGTTTTTT
>TRBV3-1|TRBJ1-2|TRBD1|many|13
CASSPQGLYGYTF
TGTGCCAGCAGCCCACAGGGGCTCTATGGCTACACCTTC
>TRBV9|TRBJ2-1|TRBD2|-|16
CASSVVGTSGMSEQFF
TGTGCCAGCAGCGTAGTTGGTACTAGCGGGATGAGCGAGCAGTTCTTC
>TRBV2|TRBJ2-2|TRBD2|-|16
CASRLAGGAFTGELFF
TGTGCCAGCAGGCTAGCGGGAGGGGCCTTCACCGGGGAGCTGTTTTTT
>TRBV12-3/TRBV12-4|TRBJ1-2|-|few|13
CASRQDNNYGYTF
TGTGCCAGCAGGCAGGACAATAACTATGGCTACACCTTC
>TRBV7-2|TRBJ2-3|TRBD2|-|16
CASSPRSGRGTDTQYF
TGTGCCAGCAGCCCCCGTAGCGGGAGGGGGACAGATACGCAGTATTTT
>TRBV6-2/TRBV6-3|TRBJ2-7|-|-|14
CASSGTAASYEQYF
TGTGCCAGCAGCGGGACTGCGGCCTCCTACGAGCAGTACTTC
>TRBV5-6|TRBJ2-7|-|few|14
CASSFFGQAEEQYF
TGTGCCAGCAGCTTTTTTGGGCAGGCCGAAGAGCAGTACTTC
>TRBV27|TRBJ2-1|-|few|14
CASSSGEQNNEQFF
TGTGCCAGCAGTTCGGGGGAACAGAACAATGAGCAGTTCTTC
>TRBV5-1|TRBJ2-1|-|few|17
CASSLLPRGAEGNEQFF
TGCGCCAGCAGCCTCCTCCCGAGGGGGGCAGAGGGAAATGAGCAGTTCTTC
>TRBV7-9|TRBJ2-3|-|few|15
CASSFVGADTDTQYF
TGTGCCAGCAGCTTTGTTGGGGCCGACACAGATACGCAGTATTTT
>TRBV12-3/TRBV12-4|TRBJ1-4|-|-|13
CASGGTGNEKLFF
TGTGCCAGCGGAGGGACGGGTAATGAAAAACTGTTTTTT
>TRBV12-3/TRBV12-4|TRBJ2-1|-|-|15
CASSLAGVTYNEQFF
TGTGCCAGCAGTTTAGCAGGGGTGACCTACAATGAGCAGTTCTTC
>TRBV20-1|TRBJ2-3|-|-|17
CSARDGLRDKPTDTQYF
TGCAGTGCTAGAGATGGGTTGCGGGACAAACCCACAGATACGCAGTATTTT
>TRBV7-2|TRBJ1-1|-|few|13
CASSSSLNTEAFF
TGTGCCAGCAGCTCCAGCCTGAACACTGAAGCTTTCTTT
>TRBV7-9|TRBJ1-3|-|-|16
CASSVGLRWSGNTIYF
TGTGCCAGCAGCGTCGGGCTAAGGTGGTCTGGAAACACCATATATTTT
>TRBV11-2|TRBJ2-7|-|-|15
CASSLDLGGHHEQYF
TGTGCCAGCAGCTTAGATTTGGGGGGTCATCACGAGCAGTACTTC
>TRBV5-5|TRBJ1-1|TRBD1|-|17
CASSPQAGGQGITEAFF
TGTGCCAGCAGCCCCCAAGCTGGGGGACAGGGGATCACTGAAGCTTTCTTT
>TRBV4-2|TRBJ1-2|TRBD1|-|15
CASSQEVHRGYGYTF
TGTGCCAGCAGCCAGGAAGTTCACAGGGGCTATGGCTACACCTTC
>TRBV25-1|TRBJ2-3|TRBD1|-|12
CASSGTGDTQYF
TGTGCCAGCAGCGGGACAGGGGATACGCAGTATTTT
>TRBV6-2/TRBV6-3|TRBJ1-1|-|few|13
CASSYRVATEAFF
TGTGCCAGCTCCTACAGGGTCGCCACTGAAGCTTTCTTT
>TRBV15|TRBJ2-2|TRBD1|-|16
CATSRAGGTNTGELFF
TGTGCCACCAGCCGAGCAGGGGGAACGAACACCGGGGAGCTGTTTTTT
>TRBV20-1|TRBJ2-2|-|many|13
CSARDFDTGELFF
TGCAGTGCTAGAGATTTCGACACCGGGGAGCTGTTTTTT
>TRBV27|TRBJ2-6|-|-|14
CASSRRFGANVLTF
TGTGCCAGCAGTAGGAGGTTCGGGGCCAACGTCCTGACTTTC
>TRBV28|TRBJ2-7|TRBD1|-|12
CASGDSSYEQYF
TGTGCCAGCGGGGACAGCTCCTACGAGCAGTACTTC
>TRBV12-3/TRBV12-4|TRBJ2-1|-|-|16
CASRREWLSSYNEQFF
TGTGCCAGCAGGAGGGAGTGGCTAAGCTCCTACAATGAGCAGTTCTTC
>TRBV20-1|TRBJ2-7|TRBD2|many|16
CSAQGLAGSISYEQYF
TGCAGTGCTCAGGGACTAGCGGGCTCAATCTCCTACGAGCAGTACTTC
>TRBV18|TRBJ2-7|-|-|15
CASSPPGWGTYEQYF
TGTGCCAGCTCACCACCGGGGTGGGGAACCTACGAGCAGTACTTC
>TRBV27|TRBJ2-7|TRBD2|once|17
CASSRGTSGGSSYEQYF
TGTGCCAGCAGCCGAGGGACTAGCGGGGGAAGCTCCTACGAGCAGTACTTC
>TRBV12-3/TRBV12-4|TRBJ1-2|-|-|15
CASSLGFDMNYGYTF
TGTGCCAGCAGTTTGGGGTTTGACATGAACTATGGCTACACCTTC
>TRBV12-3/TRBV12-4|TRBJ1-5|-|-|14
CASSTFRFGQPQHF
TGTGCCAGCAGTACTTTTAGGTTCGGTCAGCCCCAGCATTTT